Listed below are T cell receptor beta chains from one sample, sequenced in a study of blood T cell repertoires in COVID-19. Using immunoSEQ multiplex PCR, the repertoire was profiled, and TCRdb retains in-frame clones only, with some absent. Here the sample spans under 200,000 clones, 80% being singletons. The sequenced sample consisted of PBMCs or T cells enriched from blood (not recorded which). Source of these receptors: a woman in her fifties or sixties who had recovered from COVID-19. Both conserved end residues are part of each CDR3. Each record gives: J gene, clone size, V gene, D gene, CDR3 protein, CDR3 DNA. A D gene is named only where the DNA matches it firmly. Size is stated for part of the rows, as once, few or many counts, or as a class when the clone is expanded.

j_call: TRBJ1-4
clone_size: once
v_call: TRBV2
d_call: TRBD1
cdr3_aa: CASSEADRGGRGLFF
cdr3_nt: TGTGCCAGCAGCGAAGCGGACAGGGGCGGTCGGGGACTGTTTTTT

j_call: TRBJ2-3
clone_size: once
v_call: TRBV5-6
d_call: -
cdr3_aa: CASSPNRVTLLRDTQYF
cdr3_nt: TGTGCCAGCAGCCCGAACAGGGTGACTTTGCTAAGGGATACGCAGTATTTT

j_call: TRBJ2-5
clone_size: -
v_call: TRBV11-2
d_call: -
cdr3_aa: CASSPSLVATTSTQYF
cdr3_nt: TGTGCCAGCAGCCCTAGTCTGGTAGCAACCACAAGCACCCAGTACTTC

j_call: TRBJ1-5
clone_size: -
v_call: TRBV7-8
d_call: TRBD1
cdr3_aa: CASSLGQGVGQPQHF
cdr3_nt: TGTGCCAGCAGCTTAGGACAGGGGGTTGGACAGCCCCAGCATTTT

j_call: TRBJ2-7
clone_size: -
v_call: TRBV2
d_call: TRBD1
cdr3_aa: CASTLGRGPHEQYF
cdr3_nt: TGTGCCAGCACCCTGGGAAGGGGGCCACACGAGCAGTACTTC

j_call: TRBJ1-1
clone_size: -
v_call: TRBV19
d_call: TRBD1
cdr3_aa: CASDDRGSVTEAFF
cdr3_nt: TGTGCCAGTGACGACAGGGGATCGGTCACTGAAGCTTTCTTT

j_call: TRBJ2-3
clone_size: -
v_call: TRBV2
d_call: -
cdr3_aa: CASSLTWTAGSTDTQYF
cdr3_nt: TGTGCCAGCAGCCTTACTTGGACAGCCGGTAGCACAGATACGCAGTATTTT

j_call: TRBJ1-2
clone_size: -
v_call: TRBV19
d_call: -
cdr3_aa: CASWEGGGYTF
cdr3_nt: TGTGCCAGTTGGGAAGGGGGTGGCTACACCTTC

j_call: TRBJ2-3
clone_size: -
v_call: TRBV5-4
d_call: TRBD2
cdr3_aa: CASSLKRGEADTQYF
cdr3_nt: TGTGCCAGCAGCTTGAAGCGGGGGGAGGCGGATACGCAGTATTTT

j_call: TRBJ2-7
clone_size: -
v_call: TRBV12-3/TRBV12-4
d_call: -
cdr3_aa: CASTYSNSYEQYF
cdr3_nt: TGTGCCAGCACCTACTCAAACTCCTACGAGCAGTACTTC

j_call: TRBJ1-3
clone_size: -
v_call: TRBV12-2
d_call: -
cdr3_aa: CASRLARQGTGTIYF
cdr3_nt: TGTGCAAGTCGCTTAGCGCGTCAGGGAACGGGCACCATATATTTT

j_call: TRBJ2-7
clone_size: -
v_call: TRBV27
d_call: -
cdr3_aa: CASSVGSSSYEQYF
cdr3_nt: TGTGCCAGCAGCGTGGGTTCTAGTAGCTACGAGCAGTACTTC

j_call: TRBJ1-2
clone_size: once
v_call: TRBV2
d_call: -
cdr3_aa: CASRRQQAIYESYTF
cdr3_nt: TGTGCCAGTAGGCGACAACAGGCCATCTATGAGAGCTACACCTTC

j_call: TRBJ2-7
clone_size: once
v_call: TRBV5-8
d_call: TRBD1
cdr3_aa: CASTRQGLSYEQYF
cdr3_nt: TGTGCCAGCACCCGACAGGGGCTCTCCTACGAGCAGTACTTC

j_call: TRBJ2-5
clone_size: -
v_call: TRBV5-4
d_call: -
cdr3_aa: CASSTRTGGEETQYF
cdr3_nt: TGTGCCAGCAGCACTCGGACAGGAGGGGAAGAGACCCAGTACTTC

j_call: TRBJ2-2
clone_size: -
v_call: TRBV2
d_call: -
cdr3_aa: CASSKEANTGELFF
cdr3_nt: TGTGCCAGCAGCAAAGAGGCGAACACCGGGGAGCTGTTTTTT

j_call: TRBJ1-2
clone_size: -
v_call: TRBV4-2
d_call: -
cdr3_aa: CASSQDLVGLYGYTF
cdr3_nt: TGTGCCAGCAGCCAAGATCTAGTGGGGCTCTATGGCTACACCTTC

j_call: TRBJ1-6
clone_size: -
v_call: TRBV3-1/TRBV3-2
d_call: -
cdr3_aa: CASSQAGYRTSPLHF
cdr3_nt: TGTGCCAGCAGCCAAGCCGGGTACAGGACTTCACCCCTCCACTTT

j_call: TRBJ2-1
clone_size: once
v_call: TRBV7-8
d_call: TRBD2
cdr3_aa: CASSLPGTSGGVSYNEQFF
cdr3_nt: TGTGCCAGCAGCCTCCCGGGGACTAGCGGGGGGGTATCCTACAATGAGCAGTTCTTC

j_call: TRBJ2-3
clone_size: -
v_call: TRBV19
d_call: TRBD2
cdr3_aa: CASSLWTSDIDTQYF
cdr3_nt: TGTGCCAGTAGTCTATGGACTAGCGACATAGATACGCAGTATTTT

j_call: TRBJ2-7
clone_size: -
v_call: TRBV7-2
d_call: -
cdr3_aa: CASSLAQGSEQYF
cdr3_nt: TGTGCCAGCAGCTTAGCGCAGGGGAGCGAGCAGTACTTC

j_call: TRBJ2-7
clone_size: -
v_call: TRBV19
d_call: TRBD1
cdr3_aa: CASSITGGGGGSSGYEQYF
cdr3_nt: TGTGCCAGTAGTATAACAGGGGGCGGAGGAGGCAGCTCTGGCTACGAGCAGTACTTC

j_call: TRBJ2-5
clone_size: -
v_call: TRBV19
d_call: -
cdr3_aa: CASSRGTSRGETQYF
cdr3_nt: TGTGCCAGTAGTAGGGGGACATCGAGGGGAGAGACCCAGTACTTC

j_call: TRBJ2-7
clone_size: -
v_call: TRBV27
d_call: -
cdr3_aa: CASSLLGGLGGEQYF
cdr3_nt: TGTGCCAGCAGTTTGCTGGGGGGCCTGGGGGGGGAGCAGTACTTC

j_call: TRBJ1-1
clone_size: -
v_call: TRBV6-5
d_call: -
cdr3_aa: CASSYPAGPNTEAFF
cdr3_nt: TGTGCCAGCAGTTACCCGGCAGGCCCGAACACTGAAGCTTTCTTT

j_call: TRBJ1-2
clone_size: -
v_call: TRBV19
d_call: TRBD1
cdr3_aa: CASSSRTGHGYTF
cdr3_nt: TGTGCCAGTAGCTCCCGGACAGGGCATGGCTACACCTTC

j_call: TRBJ2-1
clone_size: -
v_call: TRBV10-3
d_call: TRBD2
cdr3_aa: CAISGPSGGTYNEQFF
cdr3_nt: TGTGCCATCAGTGGGCCTAGCGGGGGGACTTACAATGAGCAGTTCTTC

j_call: TRBJ1-5
clone_size: -
v_call: TRBV20-1
d_call: -
cdr3_aa: CSASMGGLQPQHF
cdr3_nt: TGCAGTGCTAGTATGGGAGGGCTCCAGCCCCAGCATTTT

j_call: TRBJ2-3
clone_size: -
v_call: TRBV5-1
d_call: TRBD2
cdr3_aa: CASQVAGGNADTQYF
cdr3_nt: TGCGCCAGTCAGGTAGCGGGGGGGAATGCAGATACGCAGTATTTT

j_call: TRBJ1-1
clone_size: -
v_call: TRBV19
d_call: -
cdr3_aa: CASLSRAKNTEAFF
cdr3_nt: TGTGCCAGTCTCTCCAGGGCAAAGAACACTGAAGCTTTCTTT

j_call: TRBJ2-1
clone_size: once
v_call: TRBV19
d_call: TRBD2
cdr3_aa: CASSKGLLGRDEQFF
cdr3_nt: TGTGCCAGTAGTAAGGGACTACTGGGGAGGGATGAGCAGTTCTTC

j_call: TRBJ2-7
clone_size: few
v_call: TRBV14
d_call: TRBD1
cdr3_aa: CASSHDTGGGSYEQYF
cdr3_nt: TGTGCCAGCAGCCATGATACAGGGGGCGGTTCATACGAGCAGTACTTC

j_call: TRBJ1-1
clone_size: few
v_call: TRBV7-9
d_call: -
cdr3_aa: CASSPRWGGGGTEAFF
cdr3_nt: TGTGCCAGCAGCCCCCGGTGGGGGGGCGGGGGGACTGAAGCTTTCTTT

j_call: TRBJ2-3
clone_size: -
v_call: TRBV10-1
d_call: TRBD2
cdr3_aa: CASSETSGVSDTQYF
cdr3_nt: TGCGCCAGCAGTGAGACTAGCGGAGTTTCAGATACGCAGTATTTT

j_call: TRBJ2-4
clone_size: -
v_call: TRBV19
d_call: TRBD1
cdr3_aa: CASSIGQGGSTAKNIQYF
cdr3_nt: TGTGCCAGTAGTATCGGACAGGGAGGTTCTACAGCCAAAAACATTCAGTACTTC

j_call: TRBJ2-7
clone_size: -
v_call: TRBV20-1
d_call: -
cdr3_aa: CSARESYEQYF
cdr3_nt: TGCAGTGCTAGAGAGTCGTACGAGCAGTACTTC

j_call: TRBJ1-5
clone_size: few
v_call: TRBV2
d_call: -
cdr3_aa: CASRAGVRPQHF
cdr3_nt: TGTGCCAGCAGGGCGGGTGTTCGGCCCCAGCATTTT

j_call: TRBJ2-2
clone_size: -
v_call: TRBV20-1
d_call: TRBD2
cdr3_aa: CSASGLGNTGELFF
cdr3_nt: TGCAGTGCTAGTGGACTAGGGAACACCGGGGAGCTGTTTTTT

j_call: TRBJ1-2
clone_size: once
v_call: TRBV3-1/TRBV3-2
d_call: -
cdr3_aa: CASSQGGQYGYTF
cdr3_nt: TGTGCCAGCAGCCAAGGGGGGCAGTATGGCTACACCTTC

j_call: TRBJ1-3
clone_size: -
v_call: TRBV5-1
d_call: -
cdr3_aa: CASSFGGGNTIYF
cdr3_nt: TGCGCCAGCAGCTTTGGAGGTGGAAACACCATATATTTT

j_call: TRBJ2-7
clone_size: once
v_call: TRBV19
d_call: -
cdr3_aa: CASSHKQGNEQYF
cdr3_nt: TGTGCCAGTTCACACAAGCAGGGAAACGAGCAGTACTTC

j_call: TRBJ2-5
clone_size: -
v_call: TRBV6-5
d_call: TRBD1
cdr3_aa: CASSRNRGRGETQYF
cdr3_nt: TGTGCCAGCAGTAGAAACAGGGGGCGAGGAGAGACCCAGTACTTC

j_call: TRBJ2-1
clone_size: -
v_call: TRBV19
d_call: TRBD2
cdr3_aa: CASSITSGVSYNEQFF
cdr3_nt: TGTGCCAGTAGTATAACTAGCGGGGTCTCCTACAATGAGCAGTTCTTC

j_call: TRBJ2-3
clone_size: -
v_call: TRBV27
d_call: TRBD1
cdr3_aa: CASRRQGAPRDTQYF
cdr3_nt: TGTGCCAGCAGGAGACAGGGGGCGCCGAGAGATACGCAGTATTTT

j_call: TRBJ1-5
clone_size: -
v_call: TRBV2
d_call: -
cdr3_aa: CASIYRPGDQPQHF
cdr3_nt: TGTGCCAGCATCTACAGACCAGGGGACCAGCCCCAGCATTTT

j_call: TRBJ2-1
clone_size: -
v_call: TRBV6-5
d_call: TRBD1
cdr3_aa: CATLRGTAPSDEQFF
cdr3_nt: TGTGCCACCTTGAGGGGGACAGCCCCGTCTGATGAGCAGTTCTTC

j_call: TRBJ1-2
clone_size: -
v_call: TRBV7-9
d_call: -
cdr3_aa: CASSLRTAGNYGYTF
cdr3_nt: TGTGCCAGCAGCCTAAGGACAGCCGGTAACTATGGCTACACCTTC

j_call: TRBJ1-5
clone_size: few
v_call: TRBV2
d_call: -
cdr3_aa: CASNTLRGQPQHF
cdr3_nt: TGTGCCAGCAATACGTTAAGAGGTCAGCCCCAGCATTTT

j_call: TRBJ1-3
clone_size: -
v_call: TRBV29-1
d_call: -
cdr3_aa: CSVDGESGNTIYF
cdr3_nt: TGCAGCGTTGACGGGGAATCGGGAAACACCATATATTTT

j_call: TRBJ1-1
clone_size: -
v_call: TRBV7-2
d_call: -
cdr3_aa: CASSLEQGRTEAFF
cdr3_nt: TGTGCCAGCAGCTTAGAACAGGGTAGAACTGAAGCTTTCTTT

j_call: TRBJ2-5
clone_size: -
v_call: TRBV7-7
d_call: -
cdr3_aa: CASSPRVRQQETQYF
cdr3_nt: TGTGCCAGCAGCCCCCGAGTCAGGCAGCAAGAGACCCAGTACTTC

j_call: TRBJ2-5
clone_size: -
v_call: TRBV3-1/TRBV3-2
d_call: TRBD2
cdr3_aa: CASSQERGLEVSQYF
cdr3_nt: TGTGCCAGCAGCCAAGAGCGTGGACTAGAAGTTTCCCAGTACTTC

j_call: TRBJ2-7
clone_size: -
v_call: TRBV18
d_call: -
cdr3_aa: CASSQKYDQGYEQYF
cdr3_nt: TGTGCCAGCTCACAAAAATATGACCAGGGGTACGAGCAGTACTTC

j_call: TRBJ1-2
clone_size: few
v_call: TRBV23-1
d_call: -
cdr3_aa: CASSRTRELQQEYGYTF
cdr3_nt: TGCGCCAGCAGTCGAACCCGAGAATTACAACAGGAATATGGCTACACCTTC

j_call: TRBJ1-1
clone_size: -
v_call: TRBV5-5
d_call: -
cdr3_aa: CASSFKSLNTEAFF
cdr3_nt: TGTGCCAGCAGCTTTAAGAGTTTGAACACTGAAGCTTTCTTT